The 4 T cell receptor beta chains reported below all come from one sample, sequenced in a study of OX40 agonist ivuxolimab in advanced cancers. Repertoires were generated with immunoSEQ multiplex PCR, while TCRdb's copy carries only in-frame clones and drops some. The profile shows 75,000 to 95,000 clones, 85% to 90% of them singletons. The sample here was CD4+ or CD8+ T cells sorted from blood, taken in a trial of the OX40 agonist ivuxolimab. The receptors shown here come from an adult with an advanced solid tumor such as melanoma, head and neck, liver or kidney cancer.

CDR3 nucleotides: TGTGCCAGCGACTCCGGGACGGGCAATCAGCCCCAGCATTTT. Translating it yields CASDSGTGNQPQHF. This chain connects TRBV7-9 to TRBJ1-5, with D tentatively TRBD1 (5 bases). Germline CDR1 SEHNR, CDR2 FQNEAQ (reference sequence). The CDR3 loop spans 14 amino acids. V was shortened by 8 bases and J by 2 bases, with 13 bases between the two germline ends.

The gene calls are TRBV7-2 and TRBJ1-3, with D uncertain. The CDR3 has 14 residues. Germline V CDR1 and CDR2: SGHTA, FQGNSA. The V end was cut by 6 bases, the J end by 1 base, with 10 bases between. The CDR3 sequence is CASSQGISGNTIYF. Written as DNA, the CDR3 is TGTGCCAGCAGTCAAGGGATTTCTGGAAACACCATATATTTT.

This clone has just a few counts. The J gene is TRBJ2-3, the V gene TRBV28; no definite D call. The germline gives CDR1 MDHEN, CDR2 SYDVKM. This CDR3 comprises 16 residues. Trimming cost V 3 bases and J 2 bases, with 15 bases left between them. The CDR3 sequence: CASSLGGQISTDTQYF. The CDR3 nucleotides read TGTGCCAGCAGTTTGGGTGGGCAAATATCCACAGATACGCAGTATTTT.

CDR3 in amino acids: CASSYYDGGRTQYF. DNA for the CDR3: TGTGCCAGCAGTTACTATGACGGAGGGAGGACCCAGTACTTC. This chain joins TRBV6-6 and TRBJ2-5, with D tentatively TRBD2 (6 bases). V was cut by 1 base and J by 7 bases, with 13 bases left in between. The CDR3 consists of 14 residues. Germline CDR1 and CDR2: MNHNY and SVGAGI (reference sequence).